The 9 T cell receptor beta chains listed next were all sequenced from one sample in a study of CD8 T cells in ankylosing spondylitis. Findings and limits, study-wide: It appeared that ankylosing spondylitis blood was characterized by a TCR beta motif of several highly homologous variants.

These receptors' targets are unknown. TCRdb reprocessed the 5' RACE reads via MiXCR and lists one record per CDR3 protein. Altogether under 450,000 distinct CDR3 sequences are present, roughly 15% being singletons, with the ten largest covering over 0.9%. Sequencing was carried out using blood, either unsorted or a sorted T cell fraction (not recorded which). The receptors here all came from a male donor with ankylosing spondylitis.

In its sample, this clonotype was seen a few times. The chain has TRBV28 and TRBJ2-5; maybe TRBD1 (5 bases). V was clipped by 3 bases and J by 1 base, with 15 bases between them. There are 16 residues in the CDR3. Germline assignment: CDR1 MDHEN and CDR2 SYDVKM. Here the CDR3 reads CASSFLKPTAQETQYF. The CDR3 region has the DNA TGTGCCAGCAGTTTTTTGAAGCCGACAGCCCAAGAGACCCAGTACTTC. The variable domain in full, with the rest retrieved from reference TRBV28 and TRBJ2-5, is DVKVTQSSRYLVKRTGEKVFLECVQDMDHENMFWYRQDPGLGLRLIYFSYDVKMKEKGDIPEGYSVSREKKERFSLILESASTNQTSMYLCASSFLKPTAQETQYFGPGTRLLVL.

The chain employs TRBV20-1 and TRBJ2-1; D gene uncertain. CDR1 is DFQATT and CDR2 is SNEGSKA in the germline V gene (reference sequence). V lost 6 bases to trimming and J lost 5 bases, with 14 bases between them. CDR3 size: 13 residues. CDR3 in DNA: TGCAGTGCCCCCTGGGCAAACGACAATGAGCAGTTCTTC. This gives the protein CSAPWANDNEQFF.

In DNA, the CDR3 is TGTGCCAGCAGCTTAGCGGGACAGTCCCAAGAGACCCAGTACTTC. Translated: CASSLAGQSQETQYF. This chain connects TRBV7-9 to TRBJ2-5, with 7 bases matching TRBD1. Germline V lookup: CDR1 SEHNR, CDR2 FQNEAQ (reference sequence). The trim removed 0 bases at V and 1 base at J, leaving 2 bases unmatched. The CDR3 covers 15 residues.

Many counts were recorded for this clonotype. The rearrangement joins TRBV11-2 to TRBJ1-1; tentative D call: TRBD1 (5 bases). V was trimmed by 0 bases and J by 1 base, leaving 9 bases between them. CDR1 is SGHAT, CDR2 FQNNGV, per germline. This CDR3 has 15 amino acids. CDR3 DNA sequence: TGTGCCAGCAGCTTAGACCCAAGGGGGAACACTGAAGCTTTCTTT. Translation: CASSLDPRGNTEAFF. Variable domain in full (rest from reference TRBV11-2 and TRBJ1-1): EAGVAQSPRYKIIEKRQSVAFWCNPISGHATLYWYQQILGQGPKLLIQFQNNGVVDDSQLPKDRFSAERLKGVDSTLKIQPAKLEDSAVYLCASSLDPRGNTEAFFGQGTRLTVV.

The rearrangement links TRBV6-1 to TRBJ2-7; TRBD1 agrees at 9 bases. Germline CDR1 and CDR2: MNHNS and SASEGT. J gave up 2 bases and V 4 bases, and 3 bases lay outside the gene matches. This CDR3 contains 14 residues. CDR3: CASSVGQGPYEQYF. CDR3 nucleotides: TGTGCCAGCAGTGTCGGACAGGGGCCCTACGAGCAGTACTTC.

This clonotype was observed a few times. The V call is TRBV6-5, the J call TRBJ2-5; D is ambiguous. CDR1 is MNHEY, CDR2 SVGAGI, per germline. Trimming cost V 2 bases and J 2 bases, with 6 bases left between them. The CDR3 spans 13 residues. CDR3 loop: CASSYGSQETQYF. The CDR3 DNA sequence: TGTGCCAGCAGTTACGGATCTCAAGAGACCCAGTACTTC.

Only a few counts were recorded for this clonotype. V usage is TRBV29-1 and J usage is TRBJ2-5; tentative D call: TRBD2 (5 bases). Germline loops: CDR1 SQVTM, CDR2 ANQGSEA. This CDR3 region has 18 residues. Deletions cut 5 bases from V and 1 base from J, with 26 bases between. DNA for the CDR3: TGCAGCGTTATGTATCGCCCGGGGTGGACGGACCCCCAAGAGACCCAGTACTTC. It encodes CSVMYRPGWTDPQETQYF.

The CDR3 is CASSATGDNSPLHF. The CDR3 DNA sequence: TGTGCCAGCAGCGCAACAGGGGACAATTCACCCCTCCACTTT. V and J are TRBV6-4 and TRBJ1-6; 7 bases agree with TRBD1. The ends lost 6 bases at V and 7 bases at J; junction bases unmatched: 6. Germline lookup yields CDR1 MRHNA and CDR2 SNTAGT. This CDR3 is 14 amino acids long.

The chain combines TRBV12-3 or TRBV12-4 with TRBJ2-1; the D gene could be TRBD1 or TRBD2 (5 bases each). The CDR3 totals 14 residues. Trimming cost V 5 bases and J 4 bases, with 12 bases left between them. The DNA for the CDR3 is TGTGCCAGCAGTCAGCCGGGACCTTACAATGAGCAGTTCTTC. It encodes CASSQPGPYNEQFF.